The 6 T cell receptor beta chains below all came from one sample that was sequenced in a study of OX40 agonist ivuxolimab in advanced cancers. Measured with immunoSEQ multiplex PCR; TCRdb has only the in-frame clones, and not every one. This sample has around 65,000 clones, with approximately 86% found just once. The material sequenced was CD4+ or CD8+ T cells sorted from blood, taken in a trial of the OX40 agonist ivuxolimab. Every receptor here comes from an adult with an advanced solid tumor such as melanoma, head and neck, liver or kidney cancer.

This chain connects TRBV30 to TRBJ2-2; 12 bases are a match to TRBD1. The CDR3 is 14 amino acids. The V segment lost 8 bases and the J segment 4 bases; nucleotides outside the gene matches: 5. Germline loops: CDR1 GTSNPN, CDR2 SVGIG (reference sequence). Here the CDR3 DNA reads TGTGCCGGGGGACAGGGGGCGGGCACCGGGGAGCTGTTTTTT. This gives the protein CAGGQGAGTGELFF.

The chain employs TRBV5-8 and TRBJ1-5; no clear D. The CDR3 extends over 14 amino acids. Trimming left V 3 bases short and J 6 bases short, with 13 bases between. Germline CDR1 and CDR2: SGHTS and YDEGEE. CDR3 sequence reads: CASSSARSRQPQHF. CDR3 sequence (DNA): TGTGCCAGCAGCTCGGCCAGGAGCCGTCAGCCCCAGCATTTT.

This chain joins TRBV18 and TRBJ1-1, with 7 bases matching TRBD1. This CDR3 is 15 amino acids long. Germline V gene sequence: CDR1 KGHSH, CDR2 LQKENI. V trimming: 3 bases; J trimming: 4 bases; junction bases outside the gene matches: 8. CDR3 amino acids: CASSPTTGSATEAFF. The CDR3 region has the DNA TGTGCCAGCTCACCTACGACAGGGTCGGCCACTGAAGCTTTCTTT.

This clone has just one count. The chain is built from TRBV6-6 and TRBJ1-1; the match to TRBD1 covers 8 bases. This CDR3 is 13 amino acids long. Germline loops: CDR1 MNHNY, CDR2 SVGAGI (reference sequence). The ends lost 8 bases at V and 5 bases at J; junction bases unmatched: 7. The CDR3 bases are TGTGCCAGCGCCCGGACAGGGTGGACTGAAGCTTTCTTT. The encoded protein is CASARTGWTEAFF.

This clone was recorded only once. The chain couples TRBV2 to TRBJ1-1; 8 bases align to TRBD1. The V and J ends lost 6 bases and 11 bases, in that order; junction bases with no gene match: 14. Germline CDR1 and CDR2: SNHLY and FYNNEI. The CDR3 contains 14 residues. The CDR3 DNA sequence: TGTGCCAGCAGGGAGACAGGGGAAAGTTTCATGGCTTTCTTT. It specifies CASRETGESFMAFF.

This clone was observed a few times. This rearrangement joins TRBV19 to TRBJ2-6; maybe TRBD1 (6 bases). CDR1 is LNHDA, CDR2 SQIVND, per germline (reference sequence). This CDR3 region has 16 residues. V gave up 2 bases and J gave up 3 bases, with 11 bases separating them. In nucleotides, the CDR3 is TGTGCCAGTAGTATATATACAGGGCATGGGGCCAACGTCCTGACTTTC. It is translated as CASSIYTGHGANVLTF.